The clone carrying this T cell receptor (beta chain) was seen just once. Its matching antigen is unknown. The CDR3 is 10 amino acids. Germline CDR1 reads SNHLY; CDR2 reads FYNNEI. Trimming left V 3 bases short and J 5 bases short, with 2 bases between. This record comes from a study of yellow fever vaccine responses in identical twins. Study-wide results and caveats: Twins' vaccine T cell response reportedly gave the appearance of partial convergence and partial personalization.

TCRdb called the RT-PCR reads again in MiXCR, with one record for every CDR3 protein. Found here are approximately 20,000 distinct CDR3 sequences, about two thirds of them singletons; the top ten hold 2% to 2.5%. J is TRBJ2-7 and V is TRBV2; D not resolved. The sample consisted of T cells from blood (PBMCs), unsorted or a sorted subset (not recorded which), taken before or after yellow fever vaccination (not recorded which). This clonotype was sampled from a young woman who received the yellow fever vaccine. The CDR3 here is CASSENEQYF. DNA for the CDR3: TGTGCCAGCAGTGAGAACGAGCAGTACTTC. Variable domain in full (rest from reference TRBV2 and TRBJ2-7): EPEVTQTPSHQVTQMGQEVILRCVPISNHLYFYWYRQILGQKVEFLVSFYNNEISEKSEIFDDQFSVERPDGSNFTLKIRSTKLEDSAMYFCASSENEQYFGPGTRLTVT.